This T cell receptor (beta chain) was captured by sequencing in a study of T cells in Graves' hyperthyroidism and ophthalmopathy (dated by TCRdb to the late 2010s). Context from the whole study: Peripheral blood samples were taken at initial diagnosis, before any treatment was given. TCR V-J signatures able to tell the groups apart were searched for in a discovery cohort of 100 patients, of whom around 42 had Graves' ophthalmopathy and some 60 had stable Graves' hyperthyroidism. An independent validation cohort of under 20 hyperthyroidism patients and over 15 patients who later progressed to ophthalmopathy tested prospective prediction of ophthalmopathy. For training and testing, the roughly 93 patients in the discovery cohort were randomly divided in a 7:3 ratio. In addition, the study compared T-cell repertoires in thyroid tissue and in blood from six Graves' hyperthyroidism patients. Once sampling was done, hyperthyroidism patients were given methimazole at a starting dose of 30 mg daily, whereas ophthalmopathy patients were given high-dose intravenous methylprednisolone. The paper describes TCR Vbeta CDR3 sequencing of 120 to 150 peripheral blood samples, made up of fewer than 50 ophthalmopathy patients, approximately 73 hyperthyroidism patients and 17 progressor patients.

Paper-wide results and their limitations: In cross-validation, a model built on a 13 V-J signature told ophthalmopathy apart from stable hyperthyroidism with 87.88% sensitivity and approximately 84% specificity, and in testing the same model reached 80%/75%. Sample size was not statistically predetermined, and investigators were not blinded to group allocation. In validation, the model predicted progression to ophthalmopathy with over 65% sensitivity and around 72% specificity, a median of around six months before onset. Most expanded thyroid clonotypes (frequency above 0.001) were also detected in blood, suggesting blood repertoires may reflect thyroid immune responses.

This clonotype was counted ten times or more. The antigen it binds to is not known. The record has no base qualities; no much larger clone is one base away. The TCR beta CDR3 regions were amplified from RNA transcripts. The TCR CDR3 was subjected to a first round of RT-PCR using the HTBI primer set and the Qiagen OneStep RT-PCR kit. Libraries were constructed in a second round of multiplex PCR, after which size selection and purification were performed. Paired-end sequencing of the libraries was performed with 100 bp reads on an Illumina HiSeq2000. The original pipeline was this. SOAPnuke was used to process the raw data, throwing out any read that contained adapters or uncalled bases, had a mean Phred below 15, or lacked an exact constant-primer or identifier match. High-quality paired reads were merged with COPE v1.2.5, and unique nucleotide sequences were defined as clonotypes. MiTCR v1.1 was used to align clonotypes to the IMGT TRBV, TRBD and TRBJ reference segments. Only V-J combinations with frequency above 0.0001, covering 98% to 99.2% of repertoires, were analysed. A TCS score was defined as the ratio between F50 (clonal expansion) and ExV (chaos), using BLOSUM62-based TCRdist between CDR3 peptides within each V-J. Welch's t-statistics and random forest reduced 450 to 600 V-J features to about 13, which were used in a naive Bayes classifier (R e1071). TCRdb redid the processing of the public reads, applying fastp at Q25 and MiXCR, and retained in-frame beta chains. CDR3 protein duplicates are merged, each entry listing the most common genes and DNA. The V and J calls here are based on TCRdb, not the publication. The sample contains around 500,000 distinct CDR3 sequences, 22% of them found a single time. The ten largest clones add up to around 47% of the sample.

Moderately to severely active disease, a Clinical Activity Score of at least 3, a NOSPECS grade of at least 4, and a duration under 3 months were present in ophthalmopathy patients. Patients with uncontrolled infections, other autoimmune diseases, pregnancy or lactation were excluded. Diagnoses were based on clinical symptoms, serum thyroxine and TRAb, thyroid ultrasound and orbital computed tomography. PBMCs were isolated from 7.5 to 10 ml of fresh peripheral blood by Ficoll-Paque density gradient centrifugation. Total RNA was extracted using Trizol reagent, and RNA quality was assessed on an Agilent 2100 Bioanalyzer. At the junction V is shortened by 0 bases and J by 6 bases; bases outside the gene matches: 10. CDR3 length: 17 amino acids, cysteine to phenylalanine. Here the CDR3 DNA is all that survives: 51 bases in frame from base 1. The germline V gene sets CDR1 to SGHAT and CDR2 to FQNNGV.

The chain joins TRBV11-2 to TRBJ2-1; 8 nucleotides in the junction match TRBD2. This clonotype originated in a woman in her 70s with Graves' ophthalmopathy. The specimen was blood. The CDR3 protein: CASSLDPAGGVANEQFF. At the DNA level, the sequence is TGTGCCAGCAGCTTAGATCCGGCGGGAGGAGTAGCCAATGAGCAGTTCTTC.